Given below is one T cell receptor beta chain in context. This specimen comes from a study of blood T cell repertoires in COVID-19. Study in general: The samples span acute and convalescent COVID-19 from the United States, Italy and Spain. T cells, B-cell-depleted T cells, or PBMCs supplied cDNA or gDNA.

Germline values: CDR1 LNHDA, CDR2 SQIVND (reference sequence). This CDR3 region has 15 residues. Trimming cost V 1 base and J 2 bases, with 11 bases left between them. In the original processing: Amplification from reference gene primers served as the basis for estimated nucleated cell counts. Using immunoSEQ multiplex PCR, the repertoire was profiled, and TCRdb retains in-frame clones only, with some absent. From that table come the V and J calls and clone size; the DNA was used to work out D and trimming. The profile shows more than 150,000 clones, 85% to 90% of them singletons. The specimen was peripheral blood. This clonotype was obtained from a young man with acute or convalescent COVID-19. The chain combines TRBV19 with TRBJ1-2; D gene unclear. The CDR3 DNA is TGTGCCAGTAGTATAGTTTCGGGTAGGAACTATGGCTACACCTTC. This sequence encodes CASSIVSGRNYGYTF.